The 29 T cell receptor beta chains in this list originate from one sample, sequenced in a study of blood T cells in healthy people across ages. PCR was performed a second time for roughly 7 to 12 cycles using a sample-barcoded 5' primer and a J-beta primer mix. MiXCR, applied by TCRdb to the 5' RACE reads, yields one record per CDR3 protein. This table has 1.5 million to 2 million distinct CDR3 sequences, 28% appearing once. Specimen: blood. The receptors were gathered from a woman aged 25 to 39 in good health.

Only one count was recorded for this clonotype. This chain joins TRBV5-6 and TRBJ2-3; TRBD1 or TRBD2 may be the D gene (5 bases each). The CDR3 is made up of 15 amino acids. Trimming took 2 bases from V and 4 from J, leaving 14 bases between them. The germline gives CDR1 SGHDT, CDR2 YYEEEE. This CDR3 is CASSLRGARPDTQYF. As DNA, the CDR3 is TGTGCCAGCAGCTTAAGAGGGGCGCGTCCAGATACGCAGTATTTT.

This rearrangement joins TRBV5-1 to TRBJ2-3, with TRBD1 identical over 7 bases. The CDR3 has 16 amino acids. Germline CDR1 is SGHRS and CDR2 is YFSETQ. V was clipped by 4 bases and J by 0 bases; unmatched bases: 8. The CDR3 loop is CASSGGQVFSTDTQYF. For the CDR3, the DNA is TGCGCCAGCAGCGGAGGACAGGTTTTTAGCACAGATACGCAGTATTTT.

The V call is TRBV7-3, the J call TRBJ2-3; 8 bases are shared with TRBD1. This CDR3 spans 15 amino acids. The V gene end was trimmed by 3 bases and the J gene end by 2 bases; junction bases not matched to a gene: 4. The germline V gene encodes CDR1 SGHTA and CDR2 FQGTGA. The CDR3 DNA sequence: TGTGCCAGCAGCTTGACAGGGGAGGTCACAGATACGCAGTATTTT. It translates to CASSLTGEVTDTQYF.

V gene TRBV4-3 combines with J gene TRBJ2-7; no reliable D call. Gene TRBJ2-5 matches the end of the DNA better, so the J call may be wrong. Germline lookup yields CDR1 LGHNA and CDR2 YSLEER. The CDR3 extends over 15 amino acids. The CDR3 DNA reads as TGCGCCAGCAGCCAAGAGCCAGACTCACTTGGGACCCAGTACTTC. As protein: CASSQEPDSLGTQYF.

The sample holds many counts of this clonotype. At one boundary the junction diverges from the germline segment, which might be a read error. This CDR3 is CASSPIGPYNEQFF. In DNA, the CDR3 is TGTGCCAGCTCACCGATTGGGCCTTACAATGAGCAGTTCTTC. The chain carries TRBV5-1 and TRBJ2-1; no reliable D call. The germline V gene has CDR1 SGHRS and CDR2 YFSETQ. The CDR3 extends over 14 amino acids.

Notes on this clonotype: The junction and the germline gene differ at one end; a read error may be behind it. DNA of the CDR3: TGTGCCAGCAGTTTCCGGGACAGCAACTACAATGAGCCGTTCTTC. Translating gives CASSFRDSNYNEPFF. The chain couples TRBV28 to TRBJ2-1, with 7 bases identical to TRBD1. This CDR3 comprises 15 residues. Germline assignment: CDR1 MDHEN and CDR2 SYDVKM.

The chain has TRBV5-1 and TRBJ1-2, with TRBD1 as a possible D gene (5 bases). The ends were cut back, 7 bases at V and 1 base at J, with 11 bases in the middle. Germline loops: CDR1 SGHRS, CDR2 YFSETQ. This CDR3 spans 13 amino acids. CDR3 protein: CASWGDSNYGYTF. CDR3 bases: TGCGCCAGCTGGGGTGACAGTAACTATGGCTACACCTTC. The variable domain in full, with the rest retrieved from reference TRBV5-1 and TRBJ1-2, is KAGVTQTPRYLIKTRGQQVTLSCSPISGHRSVSWYQQTPGQGLQFLFEYFSETQRNKGNFPGRFSGRQFSNSRSEMNVSTLELGDSALYLCASWGDSNYGYTFGSGTRLTVV.

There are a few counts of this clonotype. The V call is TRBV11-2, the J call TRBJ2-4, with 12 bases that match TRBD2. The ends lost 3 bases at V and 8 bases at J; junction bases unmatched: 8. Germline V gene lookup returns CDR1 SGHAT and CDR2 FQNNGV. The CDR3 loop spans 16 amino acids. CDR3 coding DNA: TGTGCCAGCAGCTTTCATCTAGCGGGGGGGCCTGACATTCAGTACTTC. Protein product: CASSFHLAGGPDIQYF.

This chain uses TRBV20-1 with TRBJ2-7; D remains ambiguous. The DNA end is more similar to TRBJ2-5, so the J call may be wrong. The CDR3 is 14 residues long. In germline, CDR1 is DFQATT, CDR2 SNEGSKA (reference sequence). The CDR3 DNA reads TGCAGTGCTAGAGATGGGCAGCCCCAAGAGACCCAGTACTTC. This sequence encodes CSARDGQPQETQYF.

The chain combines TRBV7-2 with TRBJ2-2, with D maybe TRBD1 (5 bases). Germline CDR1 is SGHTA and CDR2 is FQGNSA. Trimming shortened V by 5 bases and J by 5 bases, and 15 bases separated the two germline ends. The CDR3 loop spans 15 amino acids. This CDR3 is CASSDGQPWTGELFF. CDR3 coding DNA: TGTGCCAGCAGCGACGGACAACCGTGGACCGGGGAGCTGTTTTTT.

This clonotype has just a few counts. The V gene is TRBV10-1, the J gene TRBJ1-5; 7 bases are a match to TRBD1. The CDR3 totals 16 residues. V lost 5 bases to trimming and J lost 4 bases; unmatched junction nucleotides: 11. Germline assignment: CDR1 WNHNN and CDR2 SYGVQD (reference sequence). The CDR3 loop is CASSTPNNRGNQPQHF. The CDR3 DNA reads TGCGCCAGCAGTACACCAAATAACAGGGGAAATCAGCCCCAGCATTTT.

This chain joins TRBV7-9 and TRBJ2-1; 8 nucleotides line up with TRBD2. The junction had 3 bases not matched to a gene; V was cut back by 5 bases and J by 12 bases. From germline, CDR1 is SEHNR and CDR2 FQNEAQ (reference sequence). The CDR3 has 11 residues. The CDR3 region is CASSAGGGQFF. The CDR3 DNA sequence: TGTGCCAGCAGCGCGGGAGGTGGGCAGTTCTTC.

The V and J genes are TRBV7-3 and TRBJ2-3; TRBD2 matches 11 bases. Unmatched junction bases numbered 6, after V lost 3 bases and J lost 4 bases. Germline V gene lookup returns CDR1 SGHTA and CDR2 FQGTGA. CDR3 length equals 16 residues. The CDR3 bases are TGTGCCAGCAGCTTTTCTATAGCGGGGGGGCCAGATACGCAGTATTTT. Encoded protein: CASSFSIAGGPDTQYF.

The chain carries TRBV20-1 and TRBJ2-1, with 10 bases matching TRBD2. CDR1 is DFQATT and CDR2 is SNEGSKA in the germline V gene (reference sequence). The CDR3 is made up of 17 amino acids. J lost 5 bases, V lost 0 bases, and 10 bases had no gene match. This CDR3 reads CSARDQSGRAKDNEQFF. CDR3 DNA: TGCAGTGCTAGAGATCAGAGCGGGAGGGCCAAGGACAATGAGCAGTTCTTC.

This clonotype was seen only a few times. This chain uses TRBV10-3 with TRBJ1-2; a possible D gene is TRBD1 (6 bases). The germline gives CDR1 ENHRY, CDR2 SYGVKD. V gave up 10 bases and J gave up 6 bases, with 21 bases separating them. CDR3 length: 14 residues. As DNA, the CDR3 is TGTGCCACCAACCAAGGAGGGCAGGGGAATGGCTACACCTTC. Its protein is CATNQGGQGNGYTF.

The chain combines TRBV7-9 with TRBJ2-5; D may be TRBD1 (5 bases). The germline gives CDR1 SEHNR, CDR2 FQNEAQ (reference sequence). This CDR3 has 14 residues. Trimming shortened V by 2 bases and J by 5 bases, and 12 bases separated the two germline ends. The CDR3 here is CASSLKSGKETQYF. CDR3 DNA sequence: TGTGCCAGCAGCTTAAAGTCAGGGAAGGAGACCCAGTACTTC.

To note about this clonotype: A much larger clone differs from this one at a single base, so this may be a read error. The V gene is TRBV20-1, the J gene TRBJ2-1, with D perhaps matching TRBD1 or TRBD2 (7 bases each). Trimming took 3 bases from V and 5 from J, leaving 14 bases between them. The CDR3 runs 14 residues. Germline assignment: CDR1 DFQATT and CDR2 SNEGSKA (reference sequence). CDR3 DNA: TGCAGTGCTAGGAGCGGGACAGAGAACAATGAGCAGTTCTTC. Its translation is CSARSGTENNEQFF.

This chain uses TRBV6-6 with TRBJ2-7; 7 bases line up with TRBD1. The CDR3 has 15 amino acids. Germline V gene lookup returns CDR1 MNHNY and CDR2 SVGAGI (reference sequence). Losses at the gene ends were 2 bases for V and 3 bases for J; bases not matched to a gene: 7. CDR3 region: CASSYQGQRGYEQYF. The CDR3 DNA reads TGTGCCAGCAGTTACCAGGGACAGAGGGGCTACGAGCAGTACTTC.

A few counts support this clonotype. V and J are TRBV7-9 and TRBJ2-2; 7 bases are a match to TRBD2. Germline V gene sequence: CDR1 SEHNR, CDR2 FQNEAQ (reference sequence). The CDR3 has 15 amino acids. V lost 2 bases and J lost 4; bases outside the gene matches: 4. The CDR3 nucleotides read TGTGCCAGCAGCTTAAACGGGAGGTCCACCGGGGAGCTGTTTTTT. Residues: CASSLNGRSTGELFF.

The CDR3 nucleotides are TGCGCCAGCAGCTTGCTGTTGATAGGGGTGAGCGAGACCCAGTACTTC. Protein product: CASSLLLIGVSETQYF. The chain links TRBV5-1 to TRBJ2-5; a possible D gene is TRBD1 (5 bases). The germline gives CDR1 SGHRS, CDR2 YFSETQ. V lost 1 base and J lost 5, with 18 bases in between. The CDR3 contains 16 residues.

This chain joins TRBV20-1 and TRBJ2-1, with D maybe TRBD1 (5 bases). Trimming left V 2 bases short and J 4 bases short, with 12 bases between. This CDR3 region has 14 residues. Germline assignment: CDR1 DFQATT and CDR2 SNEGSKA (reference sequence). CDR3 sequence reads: CSARTDSEYNEQFF. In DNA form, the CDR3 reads TGCAGTGCTAGAACCGACAGTGAGTACAATGAGCAGTTCTTC.

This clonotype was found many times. The CDR3 loop reads CASSYRTGTGTYEQYF. CDR3 in DNA: TGTGCCAGCAGCTACAGGACCGGGACAGGGACCTACGAGCAGTACTTC. V is TRBV12-3 or TRBV12-4 and J is TRBJ2-7, with 9 positions matching TRBD1. The CDR3 loop spans 16 amino acids. Trimming removed 6 bases from V and 2 bases from J; junction bases left unmatched: 11.

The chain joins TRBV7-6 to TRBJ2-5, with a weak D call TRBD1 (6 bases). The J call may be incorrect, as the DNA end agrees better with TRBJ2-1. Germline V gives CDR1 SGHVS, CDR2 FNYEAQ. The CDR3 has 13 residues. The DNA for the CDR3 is TGTGCCAGTAGGACAGTGAAAGGAGAGACCCAGTTCTTC. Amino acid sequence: CASRTVKGETQFF.

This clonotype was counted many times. CDR3 in DNA: TGTGCCAGCAGTCTGGGTATGGGGGGGCGCAACGAGCAGTACTTC. Residues: CASSLGMGGRNEQYF. This chain links TRBV27 with TRBJ2-7, with TRBD2 as a possible D gene (7 bases). From germline, CDR1 is MNHEY and CDR2 SMNVEV (reference sequence). Trimming shortened V by 5 bases and J by 5 bases, and 19 bases separated the two germline ends. This CDR3 is built from 15 residues.

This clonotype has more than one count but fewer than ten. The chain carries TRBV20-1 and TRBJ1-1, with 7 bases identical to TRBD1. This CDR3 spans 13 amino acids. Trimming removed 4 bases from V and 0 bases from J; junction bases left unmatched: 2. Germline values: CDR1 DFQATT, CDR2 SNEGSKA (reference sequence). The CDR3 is CSATGTVNTEAFF. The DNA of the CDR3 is TGCAGTGCTACGGGGACAGTGAACACTGAAGCTTTCTTT.

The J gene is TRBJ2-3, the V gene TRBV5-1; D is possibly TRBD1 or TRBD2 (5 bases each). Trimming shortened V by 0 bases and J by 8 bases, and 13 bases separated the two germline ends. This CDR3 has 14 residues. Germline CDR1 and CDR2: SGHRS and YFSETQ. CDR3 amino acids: CASSLAPGSVTQYF. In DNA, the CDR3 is TGCGCCAGCAGCTTGGCGCCAGGGAGCGTTACGCAGTATTTT.

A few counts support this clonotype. CDR3: CASSLVMGGDTEAFF. CDR3 bases: TGTGCCAGCAGCTTAGTTATGGGGGGGGACACTGAAGCTTTCTTT. The rearrangement uses TRBV7-2 and TRBJ1-1; tentatively, D is TRBD1 (5 bases). V was pared by 1 base and J by 3 bases, with 12 bases between. This CDR3 has 15 amino acids. Germline-derived CDR1 and CDR2 are SGHTA and FQGNSA.

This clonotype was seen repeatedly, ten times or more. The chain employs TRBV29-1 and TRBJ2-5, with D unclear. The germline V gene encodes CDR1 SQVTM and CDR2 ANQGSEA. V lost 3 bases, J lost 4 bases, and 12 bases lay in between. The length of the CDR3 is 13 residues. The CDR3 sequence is CSVDFVRGETQYF. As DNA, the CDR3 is TGCAGCGTTGATTTTGTAAGAGGAGAGACCCAGTACTTC.

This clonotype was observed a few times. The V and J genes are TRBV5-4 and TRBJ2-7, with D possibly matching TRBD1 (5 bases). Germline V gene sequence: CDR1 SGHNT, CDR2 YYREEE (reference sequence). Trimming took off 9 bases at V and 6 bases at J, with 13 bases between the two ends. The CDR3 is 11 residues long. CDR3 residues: CAIGGASEQYF. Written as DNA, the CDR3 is TGTGCCATCGGTGGGGCATCCGAGCAGTACTTC. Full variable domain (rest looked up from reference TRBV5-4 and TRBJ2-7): ETGVTQSPTHLIKTRGQQVTLRCSSQSGHNTVSWYQQALGQGPQFIFQYYREEENGRGNFPPRFSGLQFPNYSSELNVNALELDDSALYLCAIGGASEQYFGPGTRLTVT.